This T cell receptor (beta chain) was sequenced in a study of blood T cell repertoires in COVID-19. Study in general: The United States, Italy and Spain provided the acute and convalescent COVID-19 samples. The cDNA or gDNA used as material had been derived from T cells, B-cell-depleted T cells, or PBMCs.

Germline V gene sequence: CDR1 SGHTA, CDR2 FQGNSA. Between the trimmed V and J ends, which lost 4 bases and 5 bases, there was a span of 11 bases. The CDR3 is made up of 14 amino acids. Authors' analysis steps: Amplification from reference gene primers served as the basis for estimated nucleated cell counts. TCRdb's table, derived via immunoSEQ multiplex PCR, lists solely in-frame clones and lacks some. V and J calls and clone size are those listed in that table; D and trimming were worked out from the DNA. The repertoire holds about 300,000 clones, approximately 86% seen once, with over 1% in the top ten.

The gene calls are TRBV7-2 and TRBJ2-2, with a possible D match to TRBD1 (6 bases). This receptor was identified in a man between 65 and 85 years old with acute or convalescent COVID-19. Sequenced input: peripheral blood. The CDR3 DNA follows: TGTGCCAGCAGCTCTGGGGGCGGGACCGGGGAGCTGTTTTTT. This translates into CASSSGGGTGELFF.